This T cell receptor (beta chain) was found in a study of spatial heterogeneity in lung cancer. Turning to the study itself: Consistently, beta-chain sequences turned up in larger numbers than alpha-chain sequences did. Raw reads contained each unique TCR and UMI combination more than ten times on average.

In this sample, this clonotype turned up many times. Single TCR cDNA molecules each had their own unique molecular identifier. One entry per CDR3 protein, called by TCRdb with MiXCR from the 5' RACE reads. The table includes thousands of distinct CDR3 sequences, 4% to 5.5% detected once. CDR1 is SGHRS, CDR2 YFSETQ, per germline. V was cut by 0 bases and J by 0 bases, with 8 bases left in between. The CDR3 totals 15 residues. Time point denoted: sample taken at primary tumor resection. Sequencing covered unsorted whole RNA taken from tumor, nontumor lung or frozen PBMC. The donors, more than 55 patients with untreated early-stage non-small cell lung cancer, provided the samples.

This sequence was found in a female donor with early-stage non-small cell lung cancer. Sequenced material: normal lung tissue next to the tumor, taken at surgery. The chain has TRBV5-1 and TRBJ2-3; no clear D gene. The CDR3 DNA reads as TGCGCCAGCAGCTTGGAGGCAGGCAGCACAGATACGCAGTATTTT. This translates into CASSLEAGSTDTQYF.